This paragraph reports one TCR beta chain. What it recognizes is unknown. This specimen comes from a study of T-cell reconstitution after alpha-beta-depleted transplantation in children. Whole-study findings and limits: Alpha-beta T cells present about two months after transplant were reported to originate from several hundred expanded graft clones. Among T cells one year after transplant, newly produced cells accounted for most counts and diversity.

From germline, CDR1 is SGHTS and CDR2 YDEGEE. With V trimmed by 1 base and J by 5 bases, 9 bases remained unmatched. The CDR3 contains 16 residues. TCRbeta library construction was performed incorporating unique molecular identifiers. From the PCR reads, TCRdb called clonotypes with MiXCR, one entry per CDR3 protein. This sample carries some 290,000 distinct CDR3 sequences, around 25% of them seen once, and the ten largest clones take roughly 11%. Sample: PBMCs, mostly from graft donor cells, taken 180 days after TCRalphabeta/CD19-depleted stem cell transplant. The source of this sequence is a male patient under 18 who had a stem cell transplant for acute lymphoblastic leukemia, so the T cells may come from the graft donor. The rearrangement uses TRBV5-8 and TRBJ2-1; 7 bases are shared with TRBD2. The CDR3 nucleotides read TGTGCCAGCAGCTTGTATTGGACTAGAGAACACAATGAGCAGTTCTTC. It translates to CASSLYWTREHNEQFF.